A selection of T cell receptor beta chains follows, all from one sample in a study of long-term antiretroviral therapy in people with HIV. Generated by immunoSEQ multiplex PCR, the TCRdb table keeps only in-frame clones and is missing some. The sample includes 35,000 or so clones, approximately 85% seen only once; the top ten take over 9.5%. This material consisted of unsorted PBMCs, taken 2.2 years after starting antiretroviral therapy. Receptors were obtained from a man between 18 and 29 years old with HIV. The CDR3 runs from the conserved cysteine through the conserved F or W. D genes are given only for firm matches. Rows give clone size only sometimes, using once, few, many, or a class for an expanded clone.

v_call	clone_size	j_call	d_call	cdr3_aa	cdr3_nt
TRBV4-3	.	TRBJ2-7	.	CASSQEPGAYEQYF	TGCGCCAGCAGCCAAGAACCGGGGGCCTACGAGCAGTACTTC
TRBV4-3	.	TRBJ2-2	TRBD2	CASSQEGLLAANTGELFF	TGCGCCAGCAGCCAAGAAGGGTTACTAGCGGCGAACACCGGGGAGCTGTTTTTT
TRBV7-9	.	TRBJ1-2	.	CASIPDPSDGYTF	TGTGCCAGCATCCCAGACCCGTCGGATGGCTACACCTTC
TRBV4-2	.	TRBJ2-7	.	CASSQGPTPTYEQYF	TGTGCCAGCAGCCAAGGCCCGACTCCCACCTACGAGCAGTACTTC
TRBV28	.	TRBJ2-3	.	CASTRGWVFTDTQYF	TGTGCCAGCACCAGGGGCTGGGTTTTCACAGATACGCAGTATTTT
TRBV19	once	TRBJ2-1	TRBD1	CASSRGQPIPLLSYNEQFF	TGTGCCAGTAGTAGGGGACAGCCGATCCCTTTACTCTCCTACAATGAGCAGTTCTTC
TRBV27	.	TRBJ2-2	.	CASSLKGTNTGELFF	TGTGCCAGCAGTTTGAAGGGGACGAACACCGGGGAGCTGTTTTTT
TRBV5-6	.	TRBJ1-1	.	CASSLVGTEAFF	TGTGCCAGCAGCTTGGTGGGGACGGAAGCTTTCTTT
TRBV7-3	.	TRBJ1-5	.	CASSLSSLGGQGGNQPQHF	TGTGCCAGCAGCCTAAGTTCCCTGGGGGGGCAGGGAGGCAATCAGCCCCAGCATTTT
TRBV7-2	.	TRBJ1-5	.	CASSLSQYPSNQPQHF	TGTGCCAGCAGCTTAAGCCAGTACCCAAGCAATCAGCCCCAGCATTTT
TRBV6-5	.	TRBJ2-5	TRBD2	CASSPLAGEETQYF	TGTGCCAGCAGCCCACTAGCGGGAGAAGAGACCCAGTACTTC
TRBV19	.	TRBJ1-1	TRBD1	CASMPRGMNTEAFF	TGTGCCAGTATGCCCAGGGGGATGAACACTGAAGCTTTCTTT
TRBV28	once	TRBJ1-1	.	CASSFRRENTEAFF	TGTGCCAGCAGTTTCCGGAGGGAGAACACTGAAGCTTTCTTT
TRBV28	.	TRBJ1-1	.	CASSLGSTEAFF	TGTGCCAGCAGTTTAGGCAGCACTGAAGCTTTCTTT
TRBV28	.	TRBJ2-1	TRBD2	CASSPGRNNEQFF	TGTGCCAGCAGTCCCGGGAGGAACAATGAGCAGTTCTTC
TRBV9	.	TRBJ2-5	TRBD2	CASSVAGLAPETQYF	TGTGCCAGCAGCGTAGCCGGACTAGCCCCCGAGACCCAGTACTTC
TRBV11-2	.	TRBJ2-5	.	CASSLVRGGRETQYF	TGTGCCAGCAGCTTAGTCCGCGGGGGCAGGGAGACCCAGTACTTC
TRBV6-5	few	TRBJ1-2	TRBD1	CATLAGQGLNYGYTF	TGTGCCACCCTAGCAGGACAGGGATTGAACTATGGCTACACCTTC
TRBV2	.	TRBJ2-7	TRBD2	CASSELPSGSYEQYF	TGTGCCAGCAGTGAACTGCCTAGCGGAAGCTACGAGCAGTACTTC
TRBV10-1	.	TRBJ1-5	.	CASRFTGGYGGNQPQHF	TGCGCCAGCAGGTTTACCGGGGGGTACGGGGGCAATCAGCCCCAGCATTTT
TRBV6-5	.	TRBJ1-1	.	CASSPQQNTEAFF	TGTGCCAGCAGTCCCCAACAGAACACTGAAGCTTTCTTT
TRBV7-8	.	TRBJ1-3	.	CASSLAGGNTIYF	TGTGCCAGCAGCTTAGCAGGGGGAAACACCATATATTTT
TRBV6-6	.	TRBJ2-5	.	CASSLREGEETQYF	TGTGCCAGCAGCCTCAGGGAGGGGGAAGAGACCCAGTACTTC
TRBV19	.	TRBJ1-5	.	CASSIGGGASNQPQHF	TGTGCCAGTAGTATAGGTGGGGGGGCGAGCAATCAGCCCCAGCATTTT
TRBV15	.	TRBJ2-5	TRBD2	CATSIGTGGYATQYF	TGTGCCACCAGCATCGGGACGGGAGGATATGCGACCCAGTACTTC
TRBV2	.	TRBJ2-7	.	CASSYTESYEQYF	TGTGCCAGCAGTTATACAGAATCCTACGAGCAGTACTTC
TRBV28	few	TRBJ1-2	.	CASKTNYGYTF	TGTGCCAGCAAAACTAACTATGGCTACACCTTC
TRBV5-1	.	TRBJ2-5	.	CASRAQTSSFGEQYF	TGCGCCAGCCGGGCCCAGACTAGTTCTTTCGGGGAGCAGTACTTC
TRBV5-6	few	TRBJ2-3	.	CASSKGDTQYF	TGTGCCAGCAGCAAGGGCGATACGCAGTATTTT
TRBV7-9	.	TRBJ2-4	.	CASSSEPGKNIQYF	TGTGCCAGCAGCTCGGAGCCCGGAAAAAACATTCAGTACTTC
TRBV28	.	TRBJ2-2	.	CASSPSTDTGELFF	TGTGCCAGCAGTCCATCAACCGACACCGGGGAGCTGTTTTTT
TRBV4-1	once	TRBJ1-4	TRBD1	CASSQETGGGSNEKLFF	TGCGCCAGCAGCCAAGAAACAGGGGGGGGTTCTAATGAAAAACTGTTTTTT
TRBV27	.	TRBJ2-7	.	CASSRTGTATYEQYF	TGTGCCAGCAGTAGGACCGGCACCGCAACCTACGAGCAGTACTTC
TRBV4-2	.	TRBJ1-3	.	CASSLSGATPSGNTIYF	TGTGCCAGCAGCCTATCCGGCGCGACCCCCTCTGGAAACACCATATATTTT
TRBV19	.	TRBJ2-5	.	CASSTDASEGTQYF	TGTGCCAGTAGTACGGACGCGTCCGAAGGGACCCAGTACTTC
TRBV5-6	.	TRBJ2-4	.	CASSLGQRRVAKNIQYF	TGTGCCAGCAGCTTAGGACAGCGGAGGGTGGCCAAAAACATTCAGTACTTC
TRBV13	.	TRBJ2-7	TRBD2	CASSVQLAGGSEQYF	TGTGCCAGCAGCGTGCAACTAGCGGGGGGTTCCGAGCAGTACTTC
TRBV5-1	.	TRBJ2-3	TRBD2	CASSLASSGSTDTQYF	TGCGCCAGCAGCTTGGCCTCTAGCGGTAGCACAGATACGCAGTATTTT
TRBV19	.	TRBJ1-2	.	CASSPGHRVDGYTF	TGTGCCAGTTCACCGGGACATAGGGTGGATGGCTACACCTTC
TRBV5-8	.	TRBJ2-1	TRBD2	CASSLVAGGLGNEQFF	TGTGCCAGCAGCTTGGTGGCGGGGGGCCTGGGCAATGAGCAGTTCTTC
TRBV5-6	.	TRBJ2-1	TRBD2	CASSLGSGYNEQFF	TGTGCCAGCAGCTTGGGTAGCGGGTACAATGAGCAGTTCTTC
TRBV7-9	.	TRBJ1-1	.	CASTRQVNTEAFF	TGTGCCAGCACCAGACAGGTGAACACTGAAGCTTTCTTT
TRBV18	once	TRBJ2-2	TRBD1	CASSPGQGTGELFF	TGTGCCAGCTCACCTGGACAGGGGACCGGGGAGCTGTTTTTT
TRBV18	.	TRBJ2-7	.	CASSPSASSYEQYF	TGTGCCAGCTCACCATCCGCCAGCTCCTACGAGCAGTACTTC